These T cell receptor beta chains were read from a single sample in a study of T-cell memory formation after mild COVID-19. From the 5' RACE reads, TCRdb called clonotypes with MiXCR, one entry per CDR3 protein. The sample includes roughly 560,000 distinct CDR3 sequences, roughly 21% of them seen just once. Sequencing used PBMCs or a T cell subset sorted from them (not recorded which). The receptors shown here come from an adult woman who had mild COVID-19 (a few samples of this study predate the infection). Cell type and time point are not known. Each CDR3 is given with its conserved first and last residue. D genes are given only for firm matches. Only some rows state a clone size, as once, few, many or a class for expanded clones.

D gene	J gene	clone size	V gene	CDR3 DNA	CDR3 protein
TRBD1	TRBJ2-7	-	TRBV7-9	TGTGCCAGCAGCCCTAGACAGGGGGCGTTCTACGAGCAGTACTTC	CASSPRQGAFYEQYF
-	TRBJ2-1	-	TRBV7-9	TGTGCCAGCAGCTCCCAGTTCAATGAGCAGTTCTTC	CASSSQFNEQFF
-	TRBJ2-1	-	TRBV7-6	TGTGCCAGCAGCTTAGCGCGTAATAGGGTCTCCTACAATGAGCAGTTCTTC	CASSLARNRVSYNEQFF
-	TRBJ1-3	few	TRBV20-1	TGCAGTGCTAGAGACAAGGCCACGGGAAACACCATATATTTT	CSARDKATGNTIYF
-	TRBJ2-1	-	TRBV7-9	TGTGCCAGCAGCTTAGGAGGCGGGGAAGACAATGAGCAGTTCTTC	CASSLGGGEDNEQFF
TRBD2	TRBJ2-5	-	TRBV7-2	TGTGCCAGCAGCTTAGGACTAGTCGGGAGGGAGACCCAGTACTTC	CASSLGLVGRETQYF
-	TRBJ2-2	-	TRBV5-1	TGCGCCAGCAGCTTGGAAGCCATACGCGAGCTGTTTTTT	CASSLEAIRELFF
-	TRBJ1-4	-	TRBV30	TGTGCCTGGAGTACATGGGGAGGAAGCCCTTTGGGGCTGTTTTTT	CAWSTWGGSPLGLFF
-	TRBJ2-1	-	TRBV12-3/TRBV12-4	TGTGCCACCCAAGGGACACCCCGAAGGGATGAGCAGTTCTTC	CATQGTPRRDEQFF
TRBD2	TRBJ2-1	-	TRBV7-3	TGTGCCAGCAGCCCCCTAGCGGGAGGTTGGCATGAGCAGTTCTTC	CASSPLAGGWHEQFF
-	TRBJ2-7	few	TRBV20-1	TGCAGTGCTAGAGATGTGGCCTACAGGGGAACGGGAGGCGAGCAGTACTTC	CSARDVAYRGTGGEQYF
-	TRBJ2-1	few	TRBV7-2	TGTGCCAGCAGCCGAGCCGGGGGCTACAATGAGCAGTTCTTC	CASSRAGGYNEQFF
-	TRBJ2-3	-	TRBV6-5	TGTGCCAGCAGACTCTCGGACATAGGCACAGATACGCAGTATTTT	CASRLSDIGTDTQYF
TRBD2	TRBJ2-5	-	TRBV11-3	TGTGCCAGCAGTTCGGGACTAGCGAGAAAAGAGACCCAGTACTTC	CASSSGLARKETQYF
TRBD1	TRBJ2-7	-	TRBV6-2/TRBV6-3	TGTGCCAGCAGCACGGACAGGGCTAGCTCCTACGAGCAGTACTTC	CASSTDRASSYEQYF
-	TRBJ2-2	few	TRBV25-1	TGTGCCAGCGGGTATGACTGGAACACCGGGGAGCTGTTTTTT	CASGYDWNTGELFF
-	TRBJ2-3	-	TRBV1	TGCACCAGCAGCCAACGGGAGGGCGGCACAGATACGCAGTATTTT	CTSSQREGGTDTQYF
-	TRBJ1-2	-	TRBV25-1	TGTGAAAGCCTGTTCCGGGGGGATGGCTACACCTTC	CESLFRGDGYTF
TRBD2	TRBJ2-7	few	TRBV9	TGTGCCAGCAGTCCGGTCGGGACTAGCGGGGGGTATCAGCTCTACGAGCAGTACTTC	CASSPVGTSGGYQLYEQYF
-	TRBJ2-5	once	TRBV29-1	TGCAGCGCCGAGGGGGACATCCAAGAGACCCAGTACTTC	CSAEGDIQETQYF
TRBD1	TRBJ1-3	many	TRBV6-6	TGTGCCAGCAGTTACTCGGGACAGGGGGCAGTTGGAAACACCATATATTTT	CASSYSGQGAVGNTIYF
-	TRBJ2-1	-	TRBV5-6	TGTGCCAGCAGCTTGGCAGGGATTATATCCTACAATGAGCAGTTCTTC	CASSLAGIISYNEQFF
-	TRBJ2-7	-	TRBV5-5	TGTGCCAGCAGCGTGTCCAGGGGGGTCTACGAGCAGTACTTC	CASSVSRGVYEQYF
-	TRBJ1-2	few	TRBV30	TGTGCCTGGATCCCTACCCAGACCTATGGCTACACCTTC	CAWIPTQTYGYTF
-	TRBJ1-5	-	TRBV28	TGTGCCAGCAGTAGGCCAGGAAACCATCAGCCCCAGCATTTT	CASSRPGNHQPQHF
TRBD1	TRBJ1-1	few	TRBV9	TGTGCCAGCAGCGAGGACAGGACCTACACTGAAGCTTTCTTT	CASSEDRTYTEAFF
-	TRBJ2-5	-	TRBV13	TGTGCCAGCAGCTTAGGTGCCGGAGTCCCGGGGGGCGAGACCCAGTACTTC	CASSLGAGVPGGETQYF
-	TRBJ1-1	-	TRBV29-1	TGCAGCGGTGGGGTTTTGGACACTGAAGCTTTCTTT	CSGGVLDTEAFF
TRBD2	TRBJ2-1	-	TRBV7-8	TGTGCCAGCAGCTTAGGGACTAGCGGCACGAAGCTCTTC	CASSLGTSGTKLF
TRBD1	TRBJ2-7	few	TRBV7-3	TGTGCCAGCAGCTCCCAAGGGACAGGGGATGGGATAGCCTACGAGCAGTACTTC	CASSSQGTGDGIAYEQYF
-	TRBJ2-1	-	TRBV30	TGTGCCTGGAGTGTGTCGGGGGTTAATGAGCAGTTCTTC	CAWSVSGVNEQFF
-	TRBJ2-1	few	TRBV2	TGTGCCACCGCAGGGTTATCCTACAATGAGCAGTTCTTC	CATAGLSYNEQFF
-	TRBJ2-3	few	TRBV7-2	TGTGCCAGCAGCTGGGGGACACAAGATACGCAGTATTTT	CASSWGTQDTQYF
TRBD1	TRBJ1-5	few	TRBV10-3	TGTGCCATCAGTGACGGACAGGTTAGCAATCAGCCCCAGCATTTT	CAISDGQVSNQPQHF
TRBD1	TRBJ2-2	-	TRBV20-1	TGCAGTGCTGCCCGCCTGGGACAGGGGAAAGCCGGGGAGCTGTTTTTT	CSAARLGQGKAGELFF
-	TRBJ1-5	few	TRBV15	TGTGCCACCAGCAGAGATGATCAGCCCCAGCATTTT	CATSRDDQPQHF
-	TRBJ2-2	-	TRBV24-1	TGTGCCACCAGTGATTTAAGTGCGTCCGCCGGGGAGCTGTTTTTT	CATSDLSASAGELFF
-	TRBJ1-1	once	TRBV6-6	TGTGCCAGCAGTTATTCGGGGGTGGGGGAAGCTTTCTTT	CASSYSGVGEAFF
TRBD2	TRBJ2-1	-	TRBV20-1	TGCAGTGCGAACCACGGACTAGGAGGTAATAATGAGCAGTTCTTC	CSANHGLGGNNEQFF
-	TRBJ2-7	many	TRBV7-6	TGTGCCAGCAGCCCCGGCTTGAGCGAGCAGTACTTC	CASSPGLSEQYF
TRBD2	TRBJ2-1	few	TRBV7-8	TGTGCCAGCAGCTATGACAGACTAGCGGGAGTTTCTACCTACAATGAGCAGTTCTTC	CASSYDRLAGVSTYNEQFF
TRBD2	TRBJ2-3	few	TRBV20-1	TGCAGTGCTACTTTAGCGGGGTTGAGCACAGATACGCAGTATTTT	CSATLAGLSTDTQYF
-	TRBJ2-1	-	TRBV2	TGTGCCAGCAGTGCCTATGGGGGTGGTATTGAGCAGTTCTTC	CASSAYGGGIEQFF
-	TRBJ2-7	-	TRBV20-1	TGCAGTGCTAGGCCGGGGGAGAGCTACGAGCAGTACTTC	CSARPGESYEQYF
-	TRBJ2-1	few	TRBV6-6	TGTGCCAGCAGTTACTCCAGCGGTCCGGAGTCCTACAATGAGCAGTTCTTC	CASSYSSGPESYNEQFF
TRBD1	TRBJ2-7	few	TRBV2	TGTGCCAGCAGCGACAACTCCGGGACAGGGAGGTTCGAGCAGTACTTC	CASSDNSGTGRFEQYF
-	TRBJ2-4	few	TRBV5-6	TGTGCCAGCAGCTTTAGGCGGAACCTAGCCAAAAACATTCAGTACTTC	CASSFRRNLAKNIQYF
-	TRBJ1-2	-	TRBV10-3	TGTGCCATCAGTGAAGCCGGGACACTTAACTATGGCTACACCTTC	CAISEAGTLNYGYTF
TRBD1	TRBJ1-2	-	TRBV12-3/TRBV12-4	TGTGCCAGCAGCCGCGCCGGGACAGGACCCACCGCTAACTATGGCTACACCTTC	CASSRAGTGPTANYGYTF
TRBD1	TRBJ2-7	-	TRBV5-1	TGCGCCAGCAGCTTGGACGGACAGGCCTACGAGCAGTACTTC	CASSLDGQAYEQYF
-	TRBJ2-1	-	TRBV3-1	TGTGCCAGCAGCCAAGATAGGACAGGACTATCCTCCTACAATGAGCAGTTCTTC	CASSQDRTGLSSYNEQFF
TRBD2	TRBJ2-3	-	TRBV29-1	TGCAGTGCAGCGGGAGCGAGGGCAGATACGCAGTATTTT	CSAAGARADTQYF
-	TRBJ2-3	-	TRBV11-1	TGTGCCAGCAGCTGGCCCGGCAGGGGTAGCACAGATACGCAGTATTTT	CASSWPGRGSTDTQYF